The text below deals with one T cell receptor beta chain. Genomic DNA, serving as template, underwent TCR beta VDJ and CDR3 profiling. TCRdb recomputed calls from the reads with MiXCR, one row per CDR3 protein. This table has approximately 250,000 distinct CDR3 sequences, 70% to 85% appearing once. Patients who underwent sequencing had shown CD8+CD57+ cell expansion by flow cytometry. The patients, all of them, had severe acquired aplastic anemia. This specimen comes from a study of CD8+CD57+ T cells in acquired aplastic anemia. Overall study: Mean yield of DNA from sorted CD4+ and CD8+ cells was around 3 ug.

Unmatched junction bases numbered 6, after V lost 4 bases and J lost 5 bases. This CDR3 has 15 residues. The germline CDR1 and CDR2 sequences are SGHNT and YYREEE (reference sequence). Sequencing was done on a sample of sorted CD4+, CD8+, or CD8+CD57+ T cells (not recorded which) from PBMCs. The TCR sequence derives from a human donor with aplastic anemia. This rearrangement joins TRBV5-4 to TRBJ1-4, with 9 bases fitting TRBD1. The CDR3 loop is CASSTEGTGNEKLFF. CDR3 coding DNA: TGTGCCAGCAGCACGGAAGGGACAGGGAATGAAAAACTGTTTTTT. The full variable domain, in which reference TRBV5-4 and TRBJ1-4 provide the parts outside the CDR3, is ETGVTQSPTHLIKTRGQQVTLRCSSQSGHNTVSWYQQALGQGPQFIFQYYREEENGRGNFPPRFSGLQFPNYSSELNVNALELDDSALYLCASSTEGTGNEKLFFGSGTQLSVL.